This TCR beta chain was captured in a study of T cell clonality in common variable immunodeficiency. Sequencing used immunoSEQ multiplex PCR; TCRdb keeps in-frame clones, though not all of them. Recorded here are approximately 64,000 clones, with no singletons, and the ten leading clones hold approximately 1.5%. Ten or more counts support this clone. The read ends 3 residues before the CDR3 terminus; that terminus is restored from the germline J gene. J lost 1 base, V lost 6 bases, and 6 bases had no gene match. This CDR3 spans 13 amino acids. Per the germline V gene, CDR1 is DFQATT and CDR2 is SNEGSKA (reference sequence).

The receptor comes from a person aged 18 to 75 in good health. The sample comprised peripheral blood mononuclear cells. The chain carries TRBV20-1 and TRBJ2-7, with 7 bases matching TRBD2. CDR3 sequence reads: CSAAGRGSYEQYF. CDR3 DNA, as far as it was read: TGCAGTGCAGCGGGGAGGGGATCCTACGAG.